One sample yielded the 5 T cell receptor beta chains listed below, sequenced in a study of blood T cell repertoires in COVID-19. This table comes from immunoSEQ multiplex PCR, and its TCRdb copy is limited to in-frame clones, with some not included. The data contain around 110,000 clones, around four fifths of them singletons. Sequences were obtained from peripheral blood. Every receptor here comes from a man between 65 and 80 years old with active or convalescent COVID-19.

The genes are TRBV4-3 and TRBJ1-3, with no clear D. Germline V gene sequence: CDR1 LGHNA, CDR2 YSLEER. The V and J ends lost 1 base and 2 bases respectively, with 9 bases between them. CDR3 length equals 15 residues. The CDR3 DNA is TGCGCCAGCAGCCAAGGCCGCGGGGCTGGAAACACCATATATTTT. It translates to CASSQGRGAGNTIYF.

Only one count was recorded for this clone. The chain joins TRBV27 to TRBJ1-1; D remains unclear. Germline lookup yields CDR1 MNHEY and CDR2 SMNVEV (reference sequence). The CDR3 has 15 residues. Trimming cost V 3 bases and J 4 bases, with 15 bases left between them. The CDR3 region has the DNA TGTGCCAGCAGTTTGTCCCGAGCCTGGAGCACTGAAGCTTTCTTT. Translated: CASSLSRAWSTEAFF.

V and J are TRBV5-1 and TRBJ1-1, with a weak D call TRBD1 (5 bases). V gave up 3 bases and J gave up 0 bases, with 12 bases separating them. CDR3 length: 15 amino acids. Per germline, CDR1 SGHRS and CDR2 YFSETQ. CDR3 protein: CASSSPGGMNTEAFF. The DNA of the CDR3 is TGCGCCAGCAGCTCCCCCGGGGGGATGAACACTGAAGCTTTCTTT.

V is TRBV6-5 and J is TRBJ2-2; 7 bases fit TRBD2. J gave up 5 bases and V 6 bases, and 3 bases lay outside the gene matches. CDR3 size: 13 residues. The germline gives CDR1 MNHEY, CDR2 SVGAGI. The CDR3 DNA reads TGTGCCAGCAGGGGGCGGGGGACCGGGGAGCTGTTTTTT. As protein: CASRGRGTGELFF.

J is TRBJ1-5 and V is TRBV2, with D tentatively TRBD1 (6 bases). The CDR3 contains 15 residues. CDR1 SNHLY and CDR2 FYNNEI come from the germline V gene. Trimming shortened V by 6 bases and J by 1 base, and 13 bases separated the two germline ends. The CDR3 region is CASRWDKWSNQPQHF. CDR3 sequence (DNA): TGTGCCAGCAGATGGGACAAATGGAGCAATCAGCCCCAGCATTTT.